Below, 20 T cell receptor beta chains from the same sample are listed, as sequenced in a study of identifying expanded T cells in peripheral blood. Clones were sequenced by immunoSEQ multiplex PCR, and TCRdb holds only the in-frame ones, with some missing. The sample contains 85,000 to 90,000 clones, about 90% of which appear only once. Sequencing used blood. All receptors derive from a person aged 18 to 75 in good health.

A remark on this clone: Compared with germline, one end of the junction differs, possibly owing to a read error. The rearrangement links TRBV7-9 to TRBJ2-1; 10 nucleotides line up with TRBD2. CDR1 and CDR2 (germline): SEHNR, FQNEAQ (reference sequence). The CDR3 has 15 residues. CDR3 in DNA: TGTGCCAGCAGCTTAACACCCCAGCGGGGGGGCTTGACGGTCTTC. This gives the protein CASSLTPQRGGLTVF. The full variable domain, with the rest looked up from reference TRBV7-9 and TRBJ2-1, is DTGVSQNPRHKITKRGQNVTFRCDPISEHNRLYWYRQTLGQGPEFLTYFQNEAQLEKSRLLSDRFSAERPKGSFSTLEIQRTEQGDSAMYLCASSLTPQRGGLTVFGPGTRLTVL.

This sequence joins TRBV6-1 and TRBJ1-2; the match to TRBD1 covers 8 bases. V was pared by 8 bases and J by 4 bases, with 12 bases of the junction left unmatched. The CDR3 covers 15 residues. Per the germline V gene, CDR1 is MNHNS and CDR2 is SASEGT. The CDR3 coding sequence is TGTGCCAGCTATTATCCGGGACAGGAAGCCTATGGCTACACCTTC. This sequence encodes CASYYPGQEAYGYTF.

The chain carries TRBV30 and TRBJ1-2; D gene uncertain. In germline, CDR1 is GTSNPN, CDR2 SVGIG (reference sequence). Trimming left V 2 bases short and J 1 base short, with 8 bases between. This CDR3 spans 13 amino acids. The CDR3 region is CAWSSDNNYGYTF. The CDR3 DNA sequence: TGTGCCTGGAGTAGTGACAATAACTATGGCTACACCTTC.

The CDR3 coding sequence is TGTGCCAGCAGCTCGAGGTTGGGACACTCGAATTCCTACGAGCAGTACTTC. Protein: CASSSRLGHSNSYEQYF. V is TRBV5-6 and J is TRBJ2-7, with D possibly being TRBD1 (6 bases). Trimming left V 3 bases short and J 1 base short, with 20 bases between. In germline, CDR1 is SGHDT, CDR2 YYEEEE. This CDR3 spans 17 amino acids.

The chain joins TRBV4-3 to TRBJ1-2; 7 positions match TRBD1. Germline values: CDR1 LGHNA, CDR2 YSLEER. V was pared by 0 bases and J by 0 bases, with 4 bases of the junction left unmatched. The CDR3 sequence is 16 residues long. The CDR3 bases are TGCGCCAGCAGCCAAGATGGGCAGGGGGCTAACTATGGCTACACCTTC. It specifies CASSQDGQGANYGYTF.

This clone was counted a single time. The CDR3 region is CASSQVGSLSYGYTF. The CDR3 nucleotides read TGCGCCAGCAGCCAAGTAGGTTCCCTCTCCTATGGCTACACCTTC. The V gene is TRBV4-1, the J gene TRBJ1-2; D remains ambiguous. The CDR3 sequence is 15 residues long. Between the trimmed V and J ends, which lost 1 base and 4 bases, there was a span of 13 bases. Germline CDR1 reads MGHRA; CDR2 reads YSYEKL.

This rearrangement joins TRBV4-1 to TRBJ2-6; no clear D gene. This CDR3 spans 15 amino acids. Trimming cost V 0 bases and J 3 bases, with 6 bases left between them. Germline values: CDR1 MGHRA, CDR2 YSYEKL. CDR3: CASSQDLGGANVLTF. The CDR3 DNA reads TGCGCCAGCAGCCAAGATCTGGGTGGGGCCAACGTCCTGACTTTC.

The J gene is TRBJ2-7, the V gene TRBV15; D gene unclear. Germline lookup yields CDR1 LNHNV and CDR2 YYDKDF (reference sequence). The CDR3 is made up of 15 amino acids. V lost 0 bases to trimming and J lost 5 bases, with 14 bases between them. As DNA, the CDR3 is TGTGCCACCAGCAGAGATGGGGTCCGAAGCAACGAGCAGTACTTC. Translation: CATSRDGVRSNEQYF. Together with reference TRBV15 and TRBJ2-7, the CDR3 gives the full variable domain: DAMVIQNPRYQVTQFGKPVTLSCSQTLNHNVMYWYQQKSSQAPKLLFHYYDKDFNNEADTPDNFQSRRPNTSFCFLDIRSPGLGDTAMYLCATSRDGVRSNEQYFGPGTRLTVT.

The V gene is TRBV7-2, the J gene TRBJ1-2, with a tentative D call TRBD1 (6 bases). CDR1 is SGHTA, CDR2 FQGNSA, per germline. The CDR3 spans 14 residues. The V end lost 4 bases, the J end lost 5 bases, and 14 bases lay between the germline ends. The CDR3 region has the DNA TGTGCCAGCAGCTCCGCCGGGGGCTTATATGGCTACACCTTC. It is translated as CASSSAGGLYGYTF.

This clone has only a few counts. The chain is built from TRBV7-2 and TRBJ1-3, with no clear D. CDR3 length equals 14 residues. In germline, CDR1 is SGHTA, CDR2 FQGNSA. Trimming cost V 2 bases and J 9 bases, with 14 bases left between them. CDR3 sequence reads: CASSLISRGGTIYF. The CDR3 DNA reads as TGTGCCAGCAGCTTAATTTCCCGAGGCGGCACCATATATTTT.

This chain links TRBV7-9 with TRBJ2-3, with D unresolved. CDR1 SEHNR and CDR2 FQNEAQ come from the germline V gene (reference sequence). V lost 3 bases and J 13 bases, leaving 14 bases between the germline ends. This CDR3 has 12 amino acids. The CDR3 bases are TGTGCCAGCAGCTTCGCGACGGTGGGGAAGTATTTT. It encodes CASSFATVGKYF.

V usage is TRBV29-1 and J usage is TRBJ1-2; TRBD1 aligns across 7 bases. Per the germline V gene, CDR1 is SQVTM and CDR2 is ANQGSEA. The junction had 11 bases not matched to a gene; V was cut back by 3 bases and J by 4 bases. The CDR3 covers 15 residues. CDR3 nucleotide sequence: TGCAGCGTTGACGTGCCGGACAGGTATGGCTATGGCTACACCTTC. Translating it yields CSVDVPDRYGYGYTF.

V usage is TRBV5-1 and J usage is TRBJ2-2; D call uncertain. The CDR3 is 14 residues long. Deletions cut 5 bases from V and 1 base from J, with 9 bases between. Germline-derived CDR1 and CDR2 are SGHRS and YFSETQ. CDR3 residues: CASSLIGNTGELFF. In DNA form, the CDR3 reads TGCGCCAGCAGTTTAATAGGGAACACCGGGGAGCTGTTTTTT.

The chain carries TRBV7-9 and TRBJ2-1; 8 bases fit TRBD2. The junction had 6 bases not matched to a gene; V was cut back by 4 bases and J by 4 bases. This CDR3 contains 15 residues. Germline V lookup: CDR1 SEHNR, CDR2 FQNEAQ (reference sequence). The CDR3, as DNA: TGTGCCAGCAGCTCCCCGGGACTAGTGTACAATGAGCAGTTCTTC. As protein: CASSSPGLVYNEQFF.

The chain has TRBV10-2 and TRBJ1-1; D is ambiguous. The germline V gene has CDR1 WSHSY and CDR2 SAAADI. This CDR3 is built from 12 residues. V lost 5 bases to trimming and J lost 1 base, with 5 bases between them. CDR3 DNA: TGCGCCAGCAGTTTTCCGAACACTGAAGCTTTCTTT. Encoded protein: CASSFPNTEAFF.

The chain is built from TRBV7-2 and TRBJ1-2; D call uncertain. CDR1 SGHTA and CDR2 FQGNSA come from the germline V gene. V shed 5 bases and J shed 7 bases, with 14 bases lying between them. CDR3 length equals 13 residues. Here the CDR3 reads CASSKETSGGYTF. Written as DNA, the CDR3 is TGTGCCAGCAGCAAGGAGACGTCGGGTGGCTACACCTTC.

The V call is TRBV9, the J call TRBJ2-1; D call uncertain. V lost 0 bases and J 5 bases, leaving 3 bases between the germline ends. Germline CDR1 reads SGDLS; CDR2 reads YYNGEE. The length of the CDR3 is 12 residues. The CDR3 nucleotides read TGTGCCAGCAGCGTAGCAAACAATGAGCAGTTCTTC. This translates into CASSVANNEQFF.

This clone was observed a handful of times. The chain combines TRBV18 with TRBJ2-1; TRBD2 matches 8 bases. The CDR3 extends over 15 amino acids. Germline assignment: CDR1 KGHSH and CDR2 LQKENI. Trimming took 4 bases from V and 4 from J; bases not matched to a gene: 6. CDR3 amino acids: CASSLRGGQYNEQFF. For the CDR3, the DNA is TGTGCCAGCTCACTCCGGGGGGGCCAATACAATGAGCAGTTCTTC.

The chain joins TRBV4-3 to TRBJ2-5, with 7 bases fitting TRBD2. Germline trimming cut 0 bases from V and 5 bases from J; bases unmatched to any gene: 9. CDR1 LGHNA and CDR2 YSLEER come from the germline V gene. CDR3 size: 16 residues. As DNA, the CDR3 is TGCGCCAGCAGCCAAGATCTGAAGCGGGGCGGTGAGACCCAGTACTTC. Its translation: CASSQDLKRGGETQYF.

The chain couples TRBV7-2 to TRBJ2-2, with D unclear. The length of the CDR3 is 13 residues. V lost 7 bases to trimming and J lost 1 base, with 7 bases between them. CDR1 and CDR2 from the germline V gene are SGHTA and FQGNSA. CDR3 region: CASKERNTGELFF. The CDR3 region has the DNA TGTGCCAGCAAGGAGAGGAACACCGGGGAGCTGTTTTTT.